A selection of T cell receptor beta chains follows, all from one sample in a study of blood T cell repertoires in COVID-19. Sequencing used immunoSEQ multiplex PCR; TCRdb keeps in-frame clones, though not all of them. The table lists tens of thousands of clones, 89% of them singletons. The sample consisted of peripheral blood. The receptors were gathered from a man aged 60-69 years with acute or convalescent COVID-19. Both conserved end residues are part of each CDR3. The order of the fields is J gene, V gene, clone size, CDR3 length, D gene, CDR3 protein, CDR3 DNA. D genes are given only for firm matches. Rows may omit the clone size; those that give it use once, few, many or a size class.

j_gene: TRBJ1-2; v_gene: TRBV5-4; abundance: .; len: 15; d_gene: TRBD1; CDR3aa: CASSPPGQGTGGYTF; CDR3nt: TGTGCCAGCAGCCCCCCGGGACAGGGGACGGGAGGCTACACCTTC
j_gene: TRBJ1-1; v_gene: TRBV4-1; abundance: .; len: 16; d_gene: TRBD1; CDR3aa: CASSQGQGRGYTEAFF; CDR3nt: TGCGCCAGCAGCCAAGGACAGGGGCGGGGGTACACTGAAGCTTTCTTT
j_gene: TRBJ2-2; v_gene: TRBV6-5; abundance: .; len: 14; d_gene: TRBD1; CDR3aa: CASRGTVNTGELFF; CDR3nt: TGTGCCAGCAGGGGGACAGTGAACACCGGGGAGCTGTTTTTT
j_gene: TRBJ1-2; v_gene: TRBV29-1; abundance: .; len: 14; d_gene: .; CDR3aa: CSVDLIQGVQGYTF; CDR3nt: TGCAGCGTTGACTTAATACAGGGTGTACAGGGCTACACCTTC
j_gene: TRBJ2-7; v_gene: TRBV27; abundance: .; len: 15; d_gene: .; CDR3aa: CASGVQGSKSDEQYF; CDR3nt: TGTGCCAGCGGCGTGCAGGGGTCAAAGAGTGACGAGCAGTACTTC
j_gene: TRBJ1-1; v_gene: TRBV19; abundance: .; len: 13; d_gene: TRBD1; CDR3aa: CASRQTGGTEAFF; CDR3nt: TGTGCCAGTAGGCAGACAGGGGGGACTGAAGCTTTCTTT
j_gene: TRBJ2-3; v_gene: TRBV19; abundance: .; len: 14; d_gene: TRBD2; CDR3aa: CASSIGGAPDTQYF; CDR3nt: TGTGCCAGTAGTATCGGGGGGGCCCCGGATACGCAGTATTTT
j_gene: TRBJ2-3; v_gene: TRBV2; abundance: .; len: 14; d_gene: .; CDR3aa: CASNLARTTDTQYF; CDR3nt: TGTGCCAGCAACCTAGCGAGAACCACAGATACGCAGTATTTT
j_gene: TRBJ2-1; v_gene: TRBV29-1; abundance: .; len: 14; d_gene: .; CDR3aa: CSDRSSAPYNEQFF; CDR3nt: TGCAGCGACCGCTCGAGCGCGCCCTACAATGAGCAGTTCTTC
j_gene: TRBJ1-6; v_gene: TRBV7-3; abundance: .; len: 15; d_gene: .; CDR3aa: CASSFQAGSDSPLHF; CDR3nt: TGTGCCAGCAGCTTCCAGGCAGGGTCGGATTCACCCCTCCACTTT
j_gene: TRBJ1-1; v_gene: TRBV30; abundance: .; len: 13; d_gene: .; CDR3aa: CAWSVQLTTEAFF; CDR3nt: TGTGCCTGGAGTGTACAGCTTACCACTGAAGCTTTCTTT
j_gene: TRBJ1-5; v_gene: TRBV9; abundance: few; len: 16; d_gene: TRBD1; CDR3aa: CASSPSVGQGNQPQHF; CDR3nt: TGTGCCAGCAGCCCCTCCGTCGGACAGGGTAATCAGCCCCAGCATTTT
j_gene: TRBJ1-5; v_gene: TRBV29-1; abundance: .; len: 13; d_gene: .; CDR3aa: CSVSENSNQPQHF; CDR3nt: TGCAGCGTCTCAGAAAATAGCAATCAGCCCCAGCATTTT
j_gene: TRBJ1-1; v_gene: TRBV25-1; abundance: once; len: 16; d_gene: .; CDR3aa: CASSEYRASTNTEAFF; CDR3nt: TGTGCCAGCAGTGAATACAGGGCCAGCACGAACACTGAAGCTTTCTTT
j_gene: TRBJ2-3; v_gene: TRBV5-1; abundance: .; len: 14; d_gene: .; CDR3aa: CASSSGRTGDTQYF; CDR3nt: TGCGCCAGCAGCTCTGGACGGACTGGAGATACGCAGTATTTT
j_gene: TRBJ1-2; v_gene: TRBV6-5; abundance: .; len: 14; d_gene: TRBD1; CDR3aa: CASSPATGVWLTTF; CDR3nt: TGTGCCAGCAGCCCCGCGACAGGGGTCTGGCTTACCACCTTC
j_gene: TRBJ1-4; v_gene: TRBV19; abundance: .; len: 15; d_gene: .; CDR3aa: CASSPRPRTNEKLFF; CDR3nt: TGTGCCAGTAGTCCTAGACCGCGAACTAATGAAAAACTGTTTTTT
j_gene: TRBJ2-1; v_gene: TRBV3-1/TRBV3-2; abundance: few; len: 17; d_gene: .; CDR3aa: CASSQDRQTPSRNEQFF; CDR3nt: TGTGCCAGCAGCCAAGATCGACAGACTCCTTCTAGGAATGAGCAGTTCTTC
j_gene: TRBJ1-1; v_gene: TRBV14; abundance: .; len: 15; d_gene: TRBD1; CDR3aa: CASSPRTGVNTEAFF; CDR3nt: TGTGCCAGCAGCCCGAGGACAGGGGTTAACACTGAAGCTTTCTTT
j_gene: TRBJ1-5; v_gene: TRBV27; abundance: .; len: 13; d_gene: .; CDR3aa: CASSADWNRPQHF; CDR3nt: TGTGCCAGCAGTGCGGACTGGAATCGGCCCCAGCATTTT
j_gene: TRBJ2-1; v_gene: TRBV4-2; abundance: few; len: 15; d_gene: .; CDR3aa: CASSQGGALYNEQFF; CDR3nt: TGTGCCAGCAGCCAAGGCGGGGCACTCTACAATGAGCAGTTCTTC
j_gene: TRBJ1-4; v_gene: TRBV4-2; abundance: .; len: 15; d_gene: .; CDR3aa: CASSHNSATNEKLFF; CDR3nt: TGTGCCAGCAGCCATAACAGTGCAACTAATGAAAAACTGTTTTTT
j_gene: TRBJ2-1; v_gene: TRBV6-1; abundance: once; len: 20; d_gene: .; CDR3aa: CASSEVGLSANLGLRKEQFF; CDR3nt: TGTGCCAGCAGTGAAGTAGGACTTTCAGCCAACTTAGGGCTACGAAAGGAGCAGTTCTTC
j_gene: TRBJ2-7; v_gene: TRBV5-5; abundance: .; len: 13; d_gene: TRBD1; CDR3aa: CASSTVDRAVLYF; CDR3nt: TGTGCCAGCAGCACAGTGGACAGGGCAGTTTTGTACTTC
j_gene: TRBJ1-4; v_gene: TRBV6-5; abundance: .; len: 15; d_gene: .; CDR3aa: CASMKGTGPGEKLFF; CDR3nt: TGTGCCAGCATGAAGGGTACAGGGCCAGGTGAAAAACTGTTTTTT